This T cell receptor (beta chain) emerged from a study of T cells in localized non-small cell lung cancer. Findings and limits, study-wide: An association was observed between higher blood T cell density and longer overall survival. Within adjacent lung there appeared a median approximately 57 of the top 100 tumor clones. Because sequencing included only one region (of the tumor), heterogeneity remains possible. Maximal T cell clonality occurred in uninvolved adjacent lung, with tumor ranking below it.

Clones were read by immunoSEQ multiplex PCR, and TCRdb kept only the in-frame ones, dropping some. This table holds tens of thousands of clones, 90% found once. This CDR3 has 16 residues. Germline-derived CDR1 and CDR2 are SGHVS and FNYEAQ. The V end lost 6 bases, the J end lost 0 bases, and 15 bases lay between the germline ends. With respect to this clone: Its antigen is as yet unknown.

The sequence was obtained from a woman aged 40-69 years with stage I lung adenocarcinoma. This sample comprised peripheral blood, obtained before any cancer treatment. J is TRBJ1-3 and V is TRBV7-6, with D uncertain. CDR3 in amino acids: CASSFMDGTSGNTIYF. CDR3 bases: TGTGCCAGCAGTTTTATGGACGGTACCTCTGGAAACACCATATATTTT.